The present T cell receptor beta chain was sequenced within a study of regulatory T cells in long-lasting Graves disease. This sample's time point: newly diagnosed GD, antithyroid drugs for less than 3 months. RNA from PBMCs was the source of the TCR library. CDR3 regions were amplified by Arm-PCR using iRepertoire HTBI primers to build TCR beta libraries. Using its own MiXCR run on the multiplex PCR reads, TCRdb lists one record per CDR3 protein. The sample lists hundreds of thousands of distinct CDR3 sequences, about 15% occurring once. In germline, CDR1 is MNHNS, CDR2 SASEGT. J was trimmed by 4 bases and V by 6 bases; bases with no gene match: 17. The CDR3 has 17 residues. In its sample, this clonotype was seen many times. These data were also filed under a second study, of T cells in Graves' hyperthyroidism and ophthalmopathy.

V is TRBV6-1 and J is TRBJ1-1; 7 bases agree with TRBD1. The receptor's source is a woman in her thirties or forties with Graves disease. Here the sequenced sample was peripheral blood mononuclear cells (PBMCs), taken at new diagnosis, from a patient treated with antithyroid drugs. The CDR3 region is CASRGRGRTGGVTEAFF. The DNA for the CDR3 is TGTGCCAGCAGGGGCCGAGGGAGGACAGGCGGGGTCACTGAAGCTTTCTTT.